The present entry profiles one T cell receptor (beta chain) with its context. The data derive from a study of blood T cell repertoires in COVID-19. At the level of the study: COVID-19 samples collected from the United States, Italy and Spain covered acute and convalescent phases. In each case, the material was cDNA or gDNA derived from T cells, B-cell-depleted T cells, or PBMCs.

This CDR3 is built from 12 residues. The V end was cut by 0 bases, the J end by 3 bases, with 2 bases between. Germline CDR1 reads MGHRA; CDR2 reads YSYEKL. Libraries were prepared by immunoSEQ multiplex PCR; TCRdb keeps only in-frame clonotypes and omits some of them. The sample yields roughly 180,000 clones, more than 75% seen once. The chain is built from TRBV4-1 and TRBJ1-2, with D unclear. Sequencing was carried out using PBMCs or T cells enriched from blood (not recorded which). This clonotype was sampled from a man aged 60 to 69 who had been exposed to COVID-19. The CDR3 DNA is TGCGCCAGCAGCCAAGACGACTATGGCTACACCTTC. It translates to CASSQDDYGYTF.